What follows is one T cell receptor (beta chain) and its context. Only a few counts were recorded for this clonotype. Its antigen is not yet known. Qualities for individual bases were not recorded, and no much larger clone is one base off. This record belongs to a study of blood T cells in healthy people across ages (dated by TCRdb to the mid-2010s). As for the study more broadly: Template switching captured roughly one uniquely barcoded TCR beta cDNA molecule per two T cells in model experiments. Age-related changes in TCR beta repertoire diversity were measured in the study by deep sequencing normalized with unique cDNA molecular identifiers. The donors were split into four age groups: young (average around 16 years), middle-aged (39), aged (more than 60) and long-lived (about 82). Donors of different ages were randomly distributed across sequencing lanes to avoid experimental bias. The study analyzed two additional independent replicas of 1 million unique cDNA reads from the same blood draw for two donors, one aged 18 to 30 and one aged 80 or older. What the study reported, not specific to this receptor: As age increased, observed TCR beta diversity per million T cells dropped in a roughly linear way, and a significant reduction was already evident by age 40. Estimates of total diversity based on one million sequenced T cells were considered lower bounds and underestimates. The CMV infection status of donors was not known, potentially confounding age-related changes in expanded clonotypes. A strong correlation was found between observed TCR beta diversity and the percentage of naive T cells measured by flow cytometry. Compared with the aged group, the long-lived group had more naive CD4+ T cells, fewer expanded clones and increased TCR diversity, suggesting age selection. Conclusive comparison of naive and antigen-experienced compartments was prevented by the profiling of bulk unsorted PBMCs.

The CDR3 measures 19 amino acids from cysteine to phenylalanine. The CDR3 DNA has 57 bases and is translated from base 1. Ends trimmed: V by 0 bases, J by 3 bases; bases unmatched to a gene: 14. The germline V gene specifies SGHTA as CDR1 and FQGNSA as CDR2. The donors were 40 or so Caucasian individuals from Russia, aged 6 to 90 years, who were systemically healthy. Each donor gave approximately 9.4 milliliters of peripheral blood, drawn into EDTA-treated Vacutainer tubes. PBMCs were isolated by Ficoll-Paque density-gradient centrifugation, with at least 7 million obtained per sample. Trizol reagent was used to extract total RNA from the PBMCs, yielding at least 5 micrograms per sample. For every donor, an aliquot of PBMCs went through flow cytometry to measure the percentages of naive CD45RAhigh/CD27high T cells. The library was generated by 5' RACE. The reads were generated on an Illumina HiSeq 2500. A second PCR of about 7 to 12 cycles was run with a J-beta primer mix and a sample-barcoded 5' primer. A template-switch 5' adaptor carrying 12 random nucleotides introduced a unique molecular identifier onto each TCR beta cDNA molecule. At least 3 million CDR3-containing paired-end reads were obtained from each sample. First-strand cDNA synthesis was performed from all RNA using the Mint cDNA synthesis kit, with priming by a TRBC-specific oligonucleotide. Following uracil-DNA glycosylase treatment, all cDNA underwent a first 18-cycle PCR with the universal primers M1SS and BC2_uni_R. The paper's data handling went like this. Normalization of each sample was performed by random selection of 1 million high-quality reads, each carrying a distinct molecular identifier. Reads with shared molecular identifiers were discarded instead of being binned into consensus sequences. MiTCR, set to a Q25 quality threshold and the strictest error-elimination algorithm, was used for CDR3 identification, clonotype clustering and error correction. A nonparametric unseen species model with Euler transformation was used to estimate lower-bound total TCR beta diversity. The raw public data were reprocessed by TCRdb itself: fastp quality trimming at Q25, MiXCR clonotype calling, in-frame beta chains only. Identical CDR3 proteins give one entry, which carries the most common genes and DNA. The V and J calls and clone size come from TCRdb's table, not from the authors' own analysis. For this sample there are about 580,000 distinct CDR3 sequences; under 55% appear just once. The ten largest clones capture roughly 25% of the sample.

The receptor was isolated from an elderly man in good health. Sequenced sample: blood. The V and J segments used are TRBV7-2 and TRBJ2-7; 10 of the junction bases match TRBD2. The nucleotides are TGTGCCAGCAGCTTAGCGAGCCACCAGCGGGAGGGATACGTCTACGAGCAGTACTTC. It encodes CASSLASHQREGYVYEQYF.